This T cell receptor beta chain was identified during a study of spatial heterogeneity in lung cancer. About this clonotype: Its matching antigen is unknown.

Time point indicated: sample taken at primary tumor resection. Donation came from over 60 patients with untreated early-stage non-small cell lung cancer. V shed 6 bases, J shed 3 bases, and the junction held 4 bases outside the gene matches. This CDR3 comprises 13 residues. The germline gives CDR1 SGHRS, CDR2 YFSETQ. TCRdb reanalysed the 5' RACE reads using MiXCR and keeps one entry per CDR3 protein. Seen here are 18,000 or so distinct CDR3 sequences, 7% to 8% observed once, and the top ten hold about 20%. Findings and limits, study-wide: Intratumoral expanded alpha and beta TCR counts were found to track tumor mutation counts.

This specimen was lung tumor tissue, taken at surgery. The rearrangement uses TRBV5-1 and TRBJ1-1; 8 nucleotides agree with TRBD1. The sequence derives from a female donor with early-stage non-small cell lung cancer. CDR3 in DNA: TGCGCCAGCAAAGGACAGGGCTACACTGAAGCTTTCTTT. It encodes CASKGQGYTEAFF.